The next 17 T cell receptor beta chains were all read from a single sample in a study of STAT3 mutations in large granular lymphocyte leukemia. For these TCRs, the target antigens are not known. The method was immunoSEQ multiplex PCR; TCRdb's version includes in-frame clones alone and lacks a portion of them. The table lists tens of thousands of clones, 80% to 85% of them singletons. Whole-study findings and limits: In T-cell large granular lymphocyte leukemia, about half of patients showed multiple immunodominant subclonotypes.

The specimen was PBMCs. The receptors stem from a human donor with T large granular lymphocyte leukemia. Some clones in this sample may be carry-over from other donors' samples.

The chain carries TRBV15 and TRBJ2-2; D remains unclear. Looked up from germline, CDR1 is LNHNV and CDR2 is YYDKDF (reference sequence). V was clipped by 2 bases and J by 7 bases, with 11 bases between them. This CDR3 is 14 amino acids long. The CDR3 is CATSRPGPGGELFF. DNA of the CDR3: TGTGCCACCAGCAGACCTGGACCGGGCGGGGAGCTGTTTTTT.

This chain connects TRBV9 to TRBJ1-6, with D tentatively TRBD1 (5 bases). The CDR3 sequence is 16 residues long. Germline V gene lookup returns CDR1 SGDLS and CDR2 YYNGEE. Trimming pared 4 bases from V and 9 bases from J, leaving 20 bases between. The CDR3 spells CASSPGVVSASSPLHF. As DNA, the CDR3 is TGTGCCAGCAGCCCGGGGGTGGTATCGGCAAGTTCACCCCTCCACTTT.

The chain links TRBV2 to TRBJ1-5, with 7 bases aligning to TRBD1. The CDR3 spans 15 residues. Germline values: CDR1 SNHLY, CDR2 FYNNEI. V was pared by 5 bases and J by 3 bases, with 7 bases of the junction left unmatched. CDR3 coding DNA: TGTGCCAGCAGTAGACTGGGACAGAACAATCAGCCCCAGCATTTT. Its protein product is CASSRLGQNNQPQHF.

V is TRBV5-8 and J is TRBJ1-2; the D is unclear. V was trimmed by 5 bases and J by 7 bases, leaving 15 bases between them. CDR3 length: 13 amino acids. The germline V gene encodes CDR1 SGHTS and CDR2 YDEGEE. This CDR3 reads CASRRTGSGGYTF. The CDR3 bases are TGTGCCAGCAGAAGGACCGGTAGTGGTGGCTACACCTTC. The whole variable domain, remainder taken from reference TRBV5-8 and TRBJ1-2, is EAGVTQSPTHLIKTRGQQATLRCSPISGHTSVYWYQQALGLGLQFLLWYDEGEERNRGNFPPRFSGRQFPNYSSELNVNALELEDSALYLCASRRTGSGGYTFGSGTRLTVV.

The chain couples TRBV29-1 to TRBJ1-1; tentatively, D is TRBD1 (5 bases). The V end lost 2 bases, the J end lost 0 bases, and 13 bases lay between the germline ends. Germline values: CDR1 SQVTM, CDR2 ANQGSEA. The CDR3 runs to 15 residues. CDR3 DNA: TGCAGCGTTGAATCAGCGTGGGGCATGAACACTGAAGCTTTCTTT. It encodes CSVESAWGMNTEAFF.

V usage is TRBV18 and J usage is TRBJ2-3, with D uncertain. The CDR3 covers 12 residues. Trimming left V 6 bases short and J 4 bases short, with 8 bases between. The V gene's germline CDR1 is KGHSH and CDR2 LQKENI. The CDR3 reads CASSRSSDTQYF. CDR3 DNA sequence: TGTGCCAGCTCGCGTTCATCAGATACGCAGTATTTT.

The rearrangement uses TRBV7-6 and TRBJ1-1, with D tentatively TRBD1 (6 bases). V was trimmed by 1 base and J by 10 bases, leaving 16 bases between them. The CDR3 is made up of 14 amino acids. In germline, CDR1 is SGHVS, CDR2 FNYEAQ. The CDR3 here is CASSLEGGPGAAFF. CDR3 in DNA: TGTGCCAGCAGCTTAGAAGGAGGCCCAGGGGCAGCTTTCTTT.

In regard to this clone: A junction boundary mismatches the germline segment, possibly from a read error. The chain has TRBV2 and TRBJ2-4; maybe TRBD2 (5 bases). The CDR3 sequence is 11 residues long. CDR1 is SNHLY, CDR2 FYNNEI, per germline. CDR3 amino acids: CASSEAASGNF. For the CDR3, the DNA is TGTGCCAGCAGTGAAGCGGCATCGGGGAACTTC.

The chain recombines TRBV28 with TRBJ2-2, with 10 bases identical to TRBD1. This CDR3 contains 15 residues. Germline-derived CDR1 and CDR2 are MDHEN and SYDVKM. With 7 bases clipped from V and 6 bases from J, the junction kept 8 bases outside the gene matches. As DNA, the CDR3 is TGTGCCAGCATTCAAGGGGACAGGGGTTCCGGGGAGCTGTTTTTT. This gives the protein CASIQGDRGSGELFF. Together with reference TRBV28 and TRBJ2-2, the CDR3 gives the full variable domain: DVKVTQSSRYLVKRTGEKVFLECVQDMDHENMFWYRQDPGLGLRLIYFSYDVKMKEKGDIPEGYSVSREKKERFSLILESASTNQTSMYLCASIQGDRGSGELFFGEGSRLTVL.

The rearrangement uses TRBV6-5 and TRBJ1-5; no definite D call. The CDR3 runs 15 residues. V lost 0 bases and J 7 bases, leaving 13 bases between the germline ends. Germline V gives CDR1 MNHEY, CDR2 SVGAGI. The chain's CDR3 is CASSYSTSGGQPQHF. CDR3 nucleotides: TGTGCCAGCAGTTACTCGACGTCTGGCGGGCAGCCCCAGCATTTT.

The rearrangement links TRBV7-9 to TRBJ1-5; D is undetermined. Looked up from germline, CDR1 is SEHNR and CDR2 is FQNEAQ (reference sequence). The CDR3 covers 12 residues. V was pared by 5 bases and J by 5 bases, with 7 bases between. The CDR3 loop is CASSPRDQPQHF. CDR3 DNA: TGTGCCAGCAGCCCGCGAGATCAGCCCCAGCATTTT.

This sequence joins TRBV6-1 and TRBJ2-2; D possibly corresponds to TRBD2 (5 bases). The CDR3 is 12 residues long. The germline V gene has CDR1 MNHNS and CDR2 SASEGT. Trimming removed 11 bases at V and 7 bases at J, with 14 bases between. The CDR3 reads CAGSLGSGELFF. The CDR3 DNA reads TGTGCCGGATCTTTAGGGAGCGGGGAGCTGTTTTTT.

The chain recombines TRBV6-1 with TRBJ1-6, with 7 bases fitting TRBD1. CDR3 length: 12 amino acids. The V gene's germline CDR1 is MNHNS and CDR2 SASEGT. CDR3 bases: TGTGGGGGACAGACCGGGGACTCACCCCTCCACTTT. It translates to CGGQTGDSPLHF.

V usage is TRBV13 and J usage is TRBJ1-1; tentatively, D is TRBD1 (5 bases). Per germline, CDR1 PRHDT and CDR2 FYEKMQ (reference sequence). The CDR3 loop spans 13 amino acids. Between the trimmed V and J ends, which lost 5 bases and 4 bases, there was a span of 11 bases. CDR3 amino acids: CASSGGVSTEAFF. In DNA form, the CDR3 reads TGTGCCAGCAGCGGAGGGGTGAGCACTGAAGCTTTCTTT.

As to this clone: This sample includes further DNA sequences coding for the same CDR3. This chain joins TRBV7-9 and TRBJ2-1; D is possibly TRBD1 or TRBD2 (5 bases each). V was trimmed by 5 bases and J by 10 bases, leaving 9 bases between them. CDR1 is SEHNR and CDR2 is FQNEAQ in the germline V gene (reference sequence). There are 11 residues in the CDR3. The CDR3 DNA sequence: TGTGCCAGCAGCCTTGAGGGGGAGCAGTTCTTC. Protein sequence: CASSLEGEQFF.

The sample holds a few counts of this clone. The chain is built from TRBV6-1 and TRBJ2-5; a weak D match, TRBD1 (6 bases). The CDR3 length is 13 residues. V was cut by 5 bases and J by 2 bases, with 9 bases left in between. The germline CDR1 and CDR2 sequences are MNHNS and SASEGT. The CDR3 nucleotides read TGTGCCAGCAGTAAGGGACAACAAGAGACCCAGTACTTC. This encodes CASSKGQQETQYF.

In this sample, this clone turned up a few times. The chain links TRBV4-2 to TRBJ1-6; tentatively, D is TRBD1 (5 bases). The V gene lost 0 bases and the J gene lost 10 bases, with 13 bases spanning the gap. The germline V gene encodes CDR1 LGHNA and CDR2 YNFKEQ. This CDR3 is 15 amino acids long. CDR3 DNA sequence: TGTGCCAGCAGCCAAGATCTAGGGGTAGCGTCACCCCTCCACTTT. Amino acids: CASSQDLGVASPLHF.